The 18 T cell receptor beta chains reported below all come from one sample, sequenced in a study of blood T cell repertoires in COVID-19. Measured with immunoSEQ multiplex PCR; TCRdb has only the in-frame clones, and not every one. The sample holds 160,000 or so clones; approximately 80% are singletons and the top ten take nearly 15%. The material sequenced was PBMCs or T cells enriched from blood (not recorded which). The receptors come from a man aged 50-60 years who had recovered from COVID-19.

The genes are TRBV30 and TRBJ2-7; TRBD2 aligns across 10 bases. V shed 4 bases and J 6 bases; nucleotides not matched to a gene: 6. The CDR3 covers 13 residues. Per germline, CDR1 GTSNPN and CDR2 SVGIG (reference sequence). Here the CDR3 reads CAWTLAGAAEQYF. CDR3 sequence (DNA): TGTGCCTGGACCCTAGCGGGGGCTGCCGAGCAGTACTTC.

This sequence joins TRBV10-1 and TRBJ1-1, with D uncertain. V lost 3 bases and J 2 bases, leaving 7 bases between the germline ends. The CDR3 is 13 amino acids. Germline CDR1 is WNHNN and CDR2 is SYGVQD (reference sequence). Here the CDR3 DNA reads TGCGCCAGCAGTGACAGGAAAAACACTGAAGCTTTCTTT. It codes for CASSDRKNTEAFF.

This chain links TRBV29-1 with TRBJ1-5; D might be TRBD1 (6 bases). The V gene lost 4 bases and the J gene lost 3 bases, with 10 bases spanning the gap. CDR1 and CDR2 (germline): SQVTM, ANQGSEA. CDR3 length: 13 residues. The CDR3 bases are TGCAGCGTTGTGGGGGCTCTCAATCAGCCCCAGCATTTT. Translated, it gives CSVVGALNQPQHF.

This clone has just a few counts. The rearrangement joins TRBV5-1 to TRBJ2-7; D not certain. Germline CDR1 and CDR2: SGHRS and YFSETQ. This CDR3 region has 16 residues. The germline V and J ends were trimmed by 0 bases and 0 bases, with 13 bases remaining between them. CDR3 nucleotide sequence: TGCGCCAGCAGCTTGGGTGAGATTAAGCTCTCCTACGAGCAGTACTTC. Protein: CASSLGEIKLSYEQYF.

The J gene is TRBJ2-3, the V gene TRBV5-5; TRBD2 matches 10 bases. Per germline, CDR1 SGHKS and CDR2 YYEKEE (reference sequence). Trimming took 5 bases from V and 1 from J; bases not matched to a gene: 7. The CDR3 has 16 amino acids. CDR3 region: CASSLVGTSGTDTQYF. The CDR3 coding sequence is TGTGCCAGCAGTCTAGTAGGGACTAGCGGCACAGATACGCAGTATTTT.

The chain joins TRBV7-8 to TRBJ2-7, with D possibly matching TRBD1 (6 bases). The CDR3 contains 15 residues. V was cut by 1 base and J by 3 bases, with 13 bases left in between. Germline V lookup: CDR1 SGHVS, CDR2 FQNEAQ. CDR3 sequence (DNA): TGTGCCAGCAGCTTAGTAAGACAGGCGTTCTACGAGCAGTACTTC. Its translation: CASSLVRQAFYEQYF. Full variable domain (outside the CDR3, taken from reference TRBV7-8 and TRBJ2-7): GAGVSQSPRYKVAKRGQDVALRCDPISGHVSLFWYQQALGQGPEFLTYFQNEAQLDKSGLPSDRFFAERPEGSVSTLKIQRTQQEDSAVYLCASSLVRQAFYEQYFGPGTRLTVT.

The chain combines TRBV24-1 with TRBJ2-6; D is possibly TRBD1 (5 bases). In germline, CDR1 is KGHDR, CDR2 SFDVKD. Trimming removed 5 bases from V and 4 bases from J, with 11 bases in between. CDR3 length: 15 residues. The CDR3 nucleotides read TGTGCCACCAGTGCCCCAGGGAAGGGGGCCAACGTCCTGACTTTC. Its protein is CATSAPGKGANVLTF.

The chain uses TRBV6-5 and TRBJ1-5, with unresolved D. In germline, CDR1 is MNHEY, CDR2 SVGAGI. This CDR3 comprises 14 residues. With 6 bases removed from V and 7 bases from J, the gap between germline ends came to 16 bases. The CDR3 sequence: CASRDWVVGQPQHF. CDR3 sequence (DNA): TGTGCCAGCAGGGACTGGGTTGTCGGACAGCCCCAGCATTTT.

V usage is TRBV29-1 and J usage is TRBJ1-2; possible D gene TRBD1, 5 bases. Trimming removed 7 bases from V and 2 bases from J, with 11 bases in between. The CDR3 is made up of 12 amino acids. Per the germline V gene, CDR1 is SQVTM and CDR2 is ANQGSEA. The CDR3 coding sequence is TGCAGCGAACAGACAGCCAACTATGGCTACACCTTC. Its translation is CSEQTANYGYTF.

The chain couples TRBV7-9 to TRBJ2-1; 10 bases are a match to TRBD2. The V and J ends lost 1 base and 10 bases, in that order; junction bases with no gene match: 7. Germline CDR1 and CDR2: SEHNR and FQNEAQ (reference sequence). The CDR3 is made up of 15 amino acids. The CDR3 reads CASSLGSGGAREQFF. The CDR3 nucleotides are TGTGCCAGCAGCTTAGGGAGCGGGGGGGCCCGAGAGCAGTTCTTC.

This CDR3 reads CASSRGRVSNQPQHF. CDR3 DNA: TGTGCCAGCAGTCGGGGGAGGGTTAGCAATCAGCCCCAGCATTTT. The chain has TRBV6-5 and TRBJ1-5; possibly TRBD1 for D (5 bases). The V end lost 5 bases, the J end lost 0 bases, and 11 bases lay between the germline ends. CDR1 is MNHEY, CDR2 SVGAGI, per germline. The CDR3 has 15 residues.

V usage is TRBV10-3 and J usage is TRBJ2-1; 8 nucleotides align to TRBD2. CDR3 size: 15 residues. Germline assignment: CDR1 ENHRY and CDR2 SYGVKD. The trim removed 5 bases at V and 5 bases at J, leaving 8 bases unmatched. The CDR3 DNA sequence: TGTGCCATCAGTTTAAGCGGGGGTATGCACAATGAGCAGTTCTTC. Encoded protein: CAISLSGGMHNEQFF.

V usage is TRBV10-3 and J usage is TRBJ1-1; D might be TRBD1 (5 bases). Germline CDR1 ENHRY, CDR2 SYGVKD. This CDR3 contains 15 residues. V dropped 2 bases and J dropped 1 base, with 11 bases sitting between them. The CDR3 loop is CAISELDGGNTEAFF. The CDR3 DNA sequence: TGTGCCATCAGTGAGCTAGACGGGGGGAACACTGAAGCTTTCTTT.

This clone was counted at least ten times. CDR3 DNA sequence: TGTGCCGTCAGGCTCTATAATTCACCCCTCCACTTT. This sequence encodes CAVRLYNSPLHF. This sequence joins TRBV14 and TRBJ1-6; D is ambiguous. Germline CDR1 and CDR2: SGHDN and FVKESK. The ends were cut back, 11 bases at V and 3 bases at J, with 8 bases in the middle. The length of the CDR3 is 12 residues. Full variable domain (outside the CDR3, taken from reference TRBV14 and TRBJ1-6): EAGVTQFPSHSVIEKGQTVTLRCDPISGHDNLYWYRRVMGKEIKFLLHFVKESKQDESGMPNNRFLAERTGGTYSTLKVQPAELEDSGVYFCAVRLYNSPLHFGNGTRLTVT.

This sequence joins TRBV9 and TRBJ2-1; perhaps TRBD1 as D (7 bases). The CDR3 is made up of 15 amino acids. The V gene's germline CDR1 is SGDLS and CDR2 YYNGEE. The V end was cut by 5 bases, the J end by 3 bases, with 15 bases between. The CDR3 reads CASSSGGGFYNEQFF. The DNA for the CDR3 is TGTGCCAGCAGTTCTGGAGGGGGCTTCTACAATGAGCAGTTCTTC.

This clone appeared a single time. CDR3 coding DNA: TGTGCCAGCAGGGTAAAAGGACAGGGGAATGGCTACACCTTC. As protein: CASRVKGQGNGYTF. The genes are TRBV28 and TRBJ1-2; 9 bases align to TRBD1. The J segment lost 6 bases and the V segment lost 6 bases, leaving 8 bases of the junction unmatched. The CDR3 has 14 residues. The germline gives CDR1 MDHEN, CDR2 SYDVKM.

The chain links TRBV6-5 to TRBJ1-6; 7 bases match TRBD1. This CDR3 has 14 residues. The junction had 4 bases not matched to a gene; V was cut back by 6 bases and J by 5 bases. Germline CDR1 is MNHEY and CDR2 is SVGAGI. The CDR3 DNA reads TGTGCCAGCAGAACGGGACAGCATAATTCACCCCTCCACTTT. This translates into CASRTGQHNSPLHF.

The chain employs TRBV2 and TRBJ1-5; tentatively, D is TRBD1 (5 bases). Germline V gene lookup returns CDR1 SNHLY and CDR2 FYNNEI. V was trimmed by 4 bases and J by 0 bases, leaving 13 bases between them. The CDR3 contains 16 residues. CDR3 sequence: CASSVGQGSSNQPQHF. The CDR3 region has the DNA TGTGCCAGCAGTGTAGGGCAGGGTAGTAGCAATCAGCCCCAGCATTTT.